This T cell receptor (beta chain) was obtained from a study of blood T cell repertoires in COVID-19. Study overall: Donors in the United States, Italy and Spain gave samples during acute or convalescent COVID-19. PBMCs, B-cell-depleted T cells, or T cells were the source of the cDNA or gDNA that made up the material.

The CDR3 is 14 amino acids. The V end was cut by 2 bases, the J end by 6 bases, with 13 bases between. Germline V CDR1 and CDR2: LGHNA, YNFKEQ. Method: immunoSEQ multiplex PCR; TCRdb's copy keeps in-frame clones and lacks some. The table includes roughly 400,000 clones, roughly 84% detected once. Allocation to cohorts depended on clinical history reported by the participants. Exposed study participants had met a COVID-19 case within 2 weeks before entry. Sequenced material: PBMCs or T cells enriched from blood (not recorded which). This chain links TRBV4-2 with TRBJ1-1; TRBD1 might be the D (5 bases). The receptor comes from a woman in her late teens or twenties who had been exposed to COVID-19. The CDR3 bases are TGTGCCAGCAGCCAACCCCTAGGGGTAGCTGAAGCTTTCTTT. Protein: CASSQPLGVAEAFF.